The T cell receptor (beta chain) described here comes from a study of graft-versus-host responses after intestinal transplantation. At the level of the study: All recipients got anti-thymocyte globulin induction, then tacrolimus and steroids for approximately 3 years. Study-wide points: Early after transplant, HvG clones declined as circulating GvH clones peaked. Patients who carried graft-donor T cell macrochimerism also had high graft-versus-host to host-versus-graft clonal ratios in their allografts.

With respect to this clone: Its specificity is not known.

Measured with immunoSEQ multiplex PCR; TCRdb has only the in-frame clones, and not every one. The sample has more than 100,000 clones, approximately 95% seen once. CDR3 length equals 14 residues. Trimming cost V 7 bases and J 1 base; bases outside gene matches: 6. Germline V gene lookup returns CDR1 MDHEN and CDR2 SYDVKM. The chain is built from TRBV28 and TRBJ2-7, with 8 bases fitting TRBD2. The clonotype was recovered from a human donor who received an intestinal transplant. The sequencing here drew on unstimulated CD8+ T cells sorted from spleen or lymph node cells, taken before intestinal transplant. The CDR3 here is CASKAGTSSYEQYF. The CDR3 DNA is TGTGCCAGCAAAGCGGGGACTAGTTCCTACGAGCAGTACTTC.